This T cell receptor beta chain was sequenced in a study of multiple sclerosis patients with progressive multifocal leukoencephalopathy. Regarding time point: before natalizumab initiation. The data were produced by immunoSEQ multiplex PCR, yet TCRdb's version contains in-frame clones alone and is incomplete. The sample yields tens of thousands of clones, around 93% seen once. Germline CDR1 is SGHAT and CDR2 is FQNNGV. Trimming cost V 0 bases and J 3 bases, with 2 bases left between them. The CDR3 extends over 12 amino acids. The sequenced sample consisted of PBMCs. The J gene is TRBJ1-1, the V gene TRBV11-2; no definite D call. The receptor comes from a man under 40 with multiple sclerosis. The CDR3 nucleotides read TGTGCCAGCAGCTTAGAGTACACTGAAGCTTTCTTT. Translating it yields CASSLEYTEAFF.